Listed below are T cell receptor beta chains from one sample, sequenced in a study of T cell repertoires in cytomegalovirus infection. No antigens are known for them. TCRdb called the reads again in MiXCR, with one record for every CDR3 protein. The sample records about 700,000 distinct CDR3 sequences, 30% to 40% being singletons. The source material was cultured PBMCs, sampled from culture after CMV antigen stimulation. These receptor sequences come from a human donor in good health (CMV status not recorded). Some clones in this sample may be carry-over from other donors' samples. The CDR3 runs from the conserved cysteine through the conserved F or W. D genes are given only for firm matches. Clone size, where shown, is once, few, many, or a class for clones that have expanded.

>NA|TRBV20-1|TRBJ2-3|NA
TGCAGTGCTAGCCGGTCCCCGGCAGATACGCAGTATTTT
CSASRSPADTQYF
>NA|TRBV2|TRBJ2-5|TRBD2
TGTGCCAGCAGTGCCAGACTAGCGGGGGGGACCCAGTACTTC
CASSARLAGGTQYF
>few|TRBV2|TRBJ2-1|TRBD1
TGTGCCAGCAGGGACAGGGGAGGCCCGAGCGAGTTCTTC
CASRDRGGPSEFF
>few|TRBV7-8|TRBJ2-1|NA
TGTGCCAGCAGCTTAGGAGGGAGAGGCTTCTTC
CASSLGGRGFF
>NA|TRBV7-8|TRBJ1-2|NA
TGTGCCAGCAGCTCGGAAGATGGCTACACCTTC
CASSSEDGYTF
>once|TRBV5-4|TRBJ2-5|NA
TGTGCCAGCAGCTTGGGTCGGGTGAAGCAAGAGACCCAGTACTTC
CASSLGRVKQETQYF
>NA|TRBV19|TRBJ2-5|NA
TGTGCCAGTAGTACCCTGGCGGGGGCACAAGAGACCCAGTACTTC
CASSTLAGAQETQYF
>NA|TRBV18|TRBJ1-6|NA
TGTGCCAGCTCACCTCAGGGTACCGATTCACCCCTCCACTTT
CASSPQGTDSPLHF
>many|TRBV6-1|TRBJ1-1|NA
TGTGCCAGCAGGGCGCGAGATTGGGGGAACACTGAAGCTTTCTTT
CASRARDWGNTEAFF
>NA|TRBV5-6|TRBJ2-1|TRBD1
TGTGCCAGCAGCTTGGCCGTAGGGACAGCATACAATGAGCAGTTCTTC
CASSLAVGTAYNEQFF
>NA|TRBV28|TRBJ2-1|TRBD1
TGTGCCAGCAGTCTGCCCGGGACAGGATTTAAAGATGAGCAGTTCTTC
CASSLPGTGFKDEQFF
>NA|TRBV7-8|TRBJ2-7|NA
TGTGCCAGCAGCTTAGCCCGGACACCTCCCTACGAGCAGTACTTC
CASSLARTPPYEQYF
>NA|TRBV6-6|TRBJ2-7|TRBD2
TGTGCCAGCAGGGTCGGGACTAGCGGTAACTACGAGCAGTACTTC
CASRVGTSGNYEQYF
>NA|TRBV6-2/TRBV6-3|TRBJ2-1|TRBD1
TGTGCCAGCGAGGGTTACAGGGGGGTATACAATGAGCAGTTCTTC
CASEGYRGVYNEQFF
>few|TRBV4-1|TRBJ2-1|TRBD2
TGCGCCAGCAGCTCTGGGACTAGCGGGGGGAAGCAGTTCTTC
CASSSGTSGGKQFF
>once|TRBV10-3|TRBJ2-5|NA
TGTGCCATCAGTGACCAAGCAAGGGGCCAAGAGACCCAGTACTTC
CAISDQARGQETQYF
>NA|TRBV2|TRBJ1-1|NA
TGTGCCAGCTTACTGGCTTCAAACACTGAAGCTTTCTTT
CASLLASNTEAFF
>NA|TRBV12-3/TRBV12-4|TRBJ2-3|TRBD2
TGTGCCAGCAGGCCTAGCGGGAGGGCAAATACGCAGTATTTT
CASRPSGRANTQYF
>NA|TRBV7-1|TRBJ1-6|TRBD1
TGTGCCAGTAGGACCGGACAGGGTGCATCACCCCTCCACTTT
CASRTGQGASPLHF
>NA|TRBV6-2/TRBV6-3|TRBJ2-1|NA
TGTGCCAGCGGGAAAGCACCTGCTGTCTACAATGAGCAGTTCTTC
CASGKAPAVYNEQFF
>NA|TRBV7-2|TRBJ2-1|TRBD2
TGTGCCAGCAGCTTCAGCGGGAGCGCTTACAATGAGCAGTTCTTC
CASSFSGSAYNEQFF
>NA|TRBV19|TRBJ2-3|TRBD2
TGTGCCAGTAGTAGCAGGGAGGGGGATACGCAGTATTTT
CASSSREGDTQYF
>NA|TRBV7-3|TRBJ2-1|TRBD2
TGTGCCAGCAGCTTCGAGGGGAGGGCCGGGGGCAATGAGCAGTTCTTC
CASSFEGRAGGNEQFF
>NA|TRBV11-2|TRBJ2-1|TRBD2
TGTGCCAGCAGCTACCGGGCTAGCGGGATCCTGTTTGGCTCCTACAATGAGCAGTTCTTC
CASSYRASGILFGSYNEQFF
>NA|TRBV7-8|TRBJ2-2|NA
TGTGCCAGCAGCTTTAGAGACTTCGGCGGGGAGCTGTTTTTT
CASSFRDFGGELFF
>few|TRBV7-2|TRBJ2-2|NA
TGTGCCAGCAGCTATCAACGGGTTATAGGGGAGCTGTTTTTT
CASSYQRVIGELFF
>NA|TRBV6-2/TRBV6-3|TRBJ2-1|NA
TGTGCCAGCAGTAGGGTAACGGGAGCCTACAATGAGCAGTTCTTC
CASSRVTGAYNEQFF
>NA|TRBV6-6|TRBJ2-1|NA
TGTGCCAGCAGTGACGGCCCGCGGGGCAATGAGCAGTTCTTC
CASSDGPRGNEQFF
>many|TRBV7-2|TRBJ2-5|NA
TGTGCCAGCAGCTTAGGGGGCCCGGGGAGCCAAGAGACCCAGTACTTC
CASSLGGPGSQETQYF
>many|TRBV7-2|TRBJ2-7|TRBD1
TGTGCCAGCAGCACCGGGACAGGTTACGAGCAGTACTTC
CASSTGTGYEQYF
>many|TRBV7-8|TRBJ1-6|NA
TGTGCCAGCAGCATCAATGGCGATTCACCCCTCCACTTT
CASSINGDSPLHF
>many|TRBV7-6|TRBJ2-7|TRBD2
TGTGCCAGCAGCTCCGCTGGGGGGGGAGACGAGCAGTACTTC
CASSSAGGGDEQYF
>many|TRBV7-2|TRBJ2-5|NA
TGTGCCAGCAGCTTGCCGGGACCTTGGGAGACCCAGTACTTC
CASSLPGPWETQYF
>NA|TRBV7-9|TRBJ2-7|TRBD1
TGTGCCAGCAGCTTTCCGGGACAGGGATCCTACGAGCAGTACTTC
CASSFPGQGSYEQYF
>many|TRBV7-2|TRBJ1-1|NA
TGTGCCAGCAGCTTATACGCCAGGTCCCCAGCTTTCTTT
CASSLYARSPAFF
>NA|TRBV7-8|TRBJ1-1|NA
TGTGCCAGTCTTCACCGCTTAGGCACTGAAGCTTTCTTT
CASLHRLGTEAFF
>NA|TRBV2|TRBJ1-5|NA
TGTGCCAGCAGTGGGACGGGGAAATCTCAGCCCCAGCATTTT
CASSGTGKSQPQHF